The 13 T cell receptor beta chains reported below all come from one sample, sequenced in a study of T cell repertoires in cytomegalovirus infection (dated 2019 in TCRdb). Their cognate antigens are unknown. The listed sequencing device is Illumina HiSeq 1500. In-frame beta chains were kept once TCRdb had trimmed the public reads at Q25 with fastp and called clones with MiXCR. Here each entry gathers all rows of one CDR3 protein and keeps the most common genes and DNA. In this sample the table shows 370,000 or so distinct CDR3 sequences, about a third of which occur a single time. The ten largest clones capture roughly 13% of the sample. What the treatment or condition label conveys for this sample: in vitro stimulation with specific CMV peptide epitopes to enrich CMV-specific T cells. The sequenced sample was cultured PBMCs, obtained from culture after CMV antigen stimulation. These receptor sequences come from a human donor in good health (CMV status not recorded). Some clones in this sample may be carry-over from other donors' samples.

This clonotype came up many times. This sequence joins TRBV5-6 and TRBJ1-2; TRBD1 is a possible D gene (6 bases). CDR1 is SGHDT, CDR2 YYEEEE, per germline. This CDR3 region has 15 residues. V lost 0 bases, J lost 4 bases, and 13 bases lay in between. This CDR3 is CASSLVGQQTYGYTF. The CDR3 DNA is TGTGCCAGCAGCTTGGTTGGACAGCAAACCTATGGCTACACCTTC.

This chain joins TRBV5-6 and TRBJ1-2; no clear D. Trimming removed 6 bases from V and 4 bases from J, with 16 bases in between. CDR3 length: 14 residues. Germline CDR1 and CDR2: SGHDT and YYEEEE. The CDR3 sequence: CASIDPSSLYGYTF. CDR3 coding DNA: TGTGCCAGCATAGATCCCTCCAGCCTCTATGGCTACACCTTC.

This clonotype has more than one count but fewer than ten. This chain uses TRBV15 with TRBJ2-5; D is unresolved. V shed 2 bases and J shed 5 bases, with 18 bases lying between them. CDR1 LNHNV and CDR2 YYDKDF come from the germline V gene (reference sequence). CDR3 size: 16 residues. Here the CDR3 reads CATSRTYARPGETQYF. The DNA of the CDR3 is TGTGCCACCAGCAGAACCTATGCCAGACCCGGGGAGACCCAGTACTTC.

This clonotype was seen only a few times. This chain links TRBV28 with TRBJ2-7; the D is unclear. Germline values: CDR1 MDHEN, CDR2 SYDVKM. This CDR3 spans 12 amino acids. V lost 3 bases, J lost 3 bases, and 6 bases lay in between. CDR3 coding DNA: TGTGCCAGCAGTTTGTACGGCTACGAGCAGTACTTC. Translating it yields CASSLYGYEQYF.

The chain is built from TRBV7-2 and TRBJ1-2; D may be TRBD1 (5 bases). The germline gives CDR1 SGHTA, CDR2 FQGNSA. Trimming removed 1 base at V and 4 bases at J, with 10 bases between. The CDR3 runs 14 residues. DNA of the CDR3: TGTGCCAGCAGCTTAGGGGGGTCTTTCTATGGCTACACCTTC. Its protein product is CASSLGGSFYGYTF.

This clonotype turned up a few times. The CDR3 DNA is TGTGCCAGCAGCCAAGAAACTAGCGTGGTCGATGAGCAGTTCTTC. Protein: CASSQETSVVDEQFF. The rearrangement uses TRBV14 and TRBJ2-1; 7 bases are a match to TRBD2. V gave up 0 bases and J gave up 8 bases; unmatched junction bases: 7. This CDR3 has 15 residues. CDR1 is SGHDN and CDR2 is FVKESK in the germline V gene.

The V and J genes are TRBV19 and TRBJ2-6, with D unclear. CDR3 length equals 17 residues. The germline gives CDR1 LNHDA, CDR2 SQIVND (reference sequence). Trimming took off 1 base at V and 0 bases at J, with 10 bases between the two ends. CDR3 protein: CASSIVGRISGANVLTF. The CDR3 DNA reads TGTGCCAGTAGTATAGTAGGACGGATCTCTGGGGCCAACGTCCTGACTTTC.

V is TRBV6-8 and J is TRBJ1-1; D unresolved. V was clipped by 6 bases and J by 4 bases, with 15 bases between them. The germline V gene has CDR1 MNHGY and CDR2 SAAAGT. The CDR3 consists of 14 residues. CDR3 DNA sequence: TGTGCCAGCAGAGTTTTGGGGTTAGCCACTGAAGCTTTCTTT. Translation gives CASRVLGLATEAFF.

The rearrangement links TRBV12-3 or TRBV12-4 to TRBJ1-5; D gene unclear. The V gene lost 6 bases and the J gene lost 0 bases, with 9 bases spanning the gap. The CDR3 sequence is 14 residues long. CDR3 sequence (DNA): TGTGCCAGCAGGTCTAAGTATAGCAATCAGCCCCAGCATTTT. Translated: CASRSKYSNQPQHF.

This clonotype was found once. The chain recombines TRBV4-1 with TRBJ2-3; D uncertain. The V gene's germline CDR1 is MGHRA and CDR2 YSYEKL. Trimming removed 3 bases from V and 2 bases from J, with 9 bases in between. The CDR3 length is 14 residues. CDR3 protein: CASSHEEITDTQYF. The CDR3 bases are TGCGCCAGCAGCCATGAAGAAATCACAGATACGCAGTATTTT.

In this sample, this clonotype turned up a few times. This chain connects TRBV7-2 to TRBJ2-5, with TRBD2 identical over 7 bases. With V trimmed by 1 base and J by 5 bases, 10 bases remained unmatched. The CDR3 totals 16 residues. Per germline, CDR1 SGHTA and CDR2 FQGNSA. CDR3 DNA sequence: TGTGCCAGCAGCTTAGAATGGTCTCCCGGGAGGGAGACCCAGTACTTC. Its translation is CASSLEWSPGRETQYF.

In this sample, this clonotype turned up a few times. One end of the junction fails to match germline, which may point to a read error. The CDR3 reads CASSSIPQETQYF. The CDR3 nucleotides read TGTGCTAGCAGCTCTATTCCCCAAGAGACCCAGTACTTC. The V call is TRBV7-6, the J call TRBJ2-5; D is unresolved. The CDR3 loop spans 13 amino acids. The V gene's germline CDR1 is SGHVS and CDR2 FNYEAQ.

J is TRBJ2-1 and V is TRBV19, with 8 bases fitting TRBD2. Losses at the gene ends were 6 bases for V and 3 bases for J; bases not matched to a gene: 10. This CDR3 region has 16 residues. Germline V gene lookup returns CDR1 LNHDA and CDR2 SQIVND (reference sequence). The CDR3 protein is CASSPLGGGSYNEQFF. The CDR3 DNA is TGTGCCAGTAGCCCCTTAGGCGGGGGGAGCTACAATGAGCAGTTCTTC.